A single sample is the source of the 32 T cell receptor beta chains below, sequenced in a study of shared clonotypes between healthy human individuals. Profiled with immunoSEQ multiplex PCR; TCRdb holds only in-frame clones, not every one. Of just over 2,000,000 clones in the sample, approximately 95% were seen once. The sequencing input was naive CD4+ T cells sorted from blood. The subset is: CD45RA+ positively selected. The receptors stem from a man aged 18 to 30 in good health.

This clone has just one count. The chain links TRBV5-1 to TRBJ1-2; 10 bases are a match to TRBD1. Losses at the gene ends were 4 bases for V and 2 bases for J; bases not matched to a gene: 5. The germline V gene encodes CDR1 SGHRS and CDR2 YFSETQ. CDR3 length: 15 amino acids. CDR3 loop: CASSNGDRGNYGYTF. DNA of the CDR3: TGCGCCAGCAGCAACGGGGACAGGGGAAACTATGGCTACACCTTC.

In the case of this clone: Other DNA sequences in the same sample also yield this CDR3. V usage is TRBV5-1 and J usage is TRBJ1-2; no clear D gene. The germline V and J ends were trimmed by 0 bases and 3 bases, with 6 bases remaining between them. Germline CDR1 is SGHRS and CDR2 is YFSETQ. CDR3 size: 13 residues. This CDR3 reads CASSLGRDYGYTF. The CDR3, as DNA: TGCGCCAGCAGCTTGGGTAGGGACTATGGCTACACCTTC.

About this clone itself: Different DNA sequences within this sample yield the same CDR3. The gene calls are TRBV6-5 and TRBJ2-5, with TRBD1 matching over 9 bases. J lost 4 bases, V lost 5 bases, and 2 bases had no gene match. Germline lookup yields CDR1 MNHEY and CDR2 SVGAGI. This CDR3 has 13 residues. The CDR3 DNA reads as TGTGCCAGCAGTGGACAGGGGAGAGAGACCCAGTACTTC. It yields the protein CASSGQGRETQYF.

The chain carries TRBV6-1 and TRBJ2-7; no firm D call. Germline V gene data show CDR1 as MNHNS and CDR2 as SASEGT. The CDR3 extends over 15 amino acids. The germline V and J ends were trimmed by 6 bases and 0 bases, with 15 bases remaining between them. The CDR3 is CASSTLPYPSYEQYF. The CDR3 DNA is TGTGCCAGCAGCACCCTCCCCTACCCCTCCTACGAGCAGTACTTC.

The rearrangement uses TRBV11-2 and TRBJ2-7; 7 nucleotides agree with TRBD1. Germline V gives CDR1 SGHAT, CDR2 FQNNGV. V was clipped by 5 bases and J by 6 bases; unmatched bases: 13. The CDR3 sequence is 15 residues long. CDR3 sequence reads: CASSATGVIFGEQYF. The CDR3 DNA reads TGTGCCAGCAGCGCCACAGGGGTGATCTTTGGCGAGCAGTACTTC.

The chain carries TRBV5-4 and TRBJ2-5, with TRBD1 as a possible D gene (6 bases). This CDR3 has 14 amino acids. Germline lookup yields CDR1 SGHNT and CDR2 YYREEE (reference sequence). V was pared by 2 bases and J by 2 bases, with 10 bases between. The CDR3 nucleotides read TGTGCCAGCAGCTTCGTTGGACAGCAAGAGACCCAGTACTTC. Protein product: CASSFVGQQETQYF.

The chain carries TRBV4-1 and TRBJ2-7; tentative D call: TRBD1 (5 bases). The germline CDR1 and CDR2 sequences are MGHRA and YSYEKL. The CDR3 sequence is 12 residues long. With 1 base removed from V and 7 bases from J, the gap between germline ends came to 8 bases. The CDR3 region is CASSQVGEEQYF. DNA of the CDR3: TGCGCCAGCAGCCAAGTAGGGGAAGAGCAGTACTTC.

The chain uses TRBV7-8 and TRBJ2-5, with TRBD1 as a possible D gene (6 bases). V shed 0 bases and J shed 6 bases, with 11 bases lying between them. The CDR3 runs to 14 residues. CDR1 is SGHVS and CDR2 is FQNEAQ in the germline V gene. The CDR3 loop is CASSLAQGSKTQYF. In DNA, the CDR3 is TGTGCCAGCAGCTTAGCGCAGGGGTCGAAGACCCAGTACTTC. Complete variable domain (other parts from reference TRBV7-8 and TRBJ2-5): GAGVSQSPRYKVAKRGQDVALRCDPISGHVSLFWYQQALGQGPEFLTYFQNEAQLDKSGLPSDRFFAERPEGSVSTLKIQRTQQEDSAVYLCASSLAQGSKTQYFGPGTRLLVL.

The rearrangement uses TRBV10-1 and TRBJ2-7; 8 bases map to TRBD2. Germline V gives CDR1 WNHNN, CDR2 SYGVQD (reference sequence). CDR3 length equals 11 residues. V lost 7 bases and J lost 4; bases outside the gene matches: 0. Here the CDR3 reads CASTSGYEQYF. The CDR3 DNA follows: TGCGCCAGCACTAGCGGGTACGAGCAGTACTTC.

This clone was detected only a few times. This rearrangement joins TRBV10-3 to TRBJ2-3, with D unresolved. The CDR3 loop spans 12 amino acids. V lost 1 base, J lost 2 bases, and 1 base lay in between. CDR1 is ENHRY and CDR2 is SYGVKD in the germline V gene. The CDR3 DNA follows: TGTGCCATCAGTGAGTACACAGATACGCAGTATTTT. Amino acids: CAISEYTDTQYF.

The chain links TRBV29-1 to TRBJ1-1; D remains unclear. From germline, CDR1 is SQVTM and CDR2 ANQGSEA. The length of the CDR3 is 11 residues. CDR3 in amino acids: CRFVVGTEAFF. The CDR3 bases are TGCAGGTTTGTGGTCGGAACTGAAGCTTTCTTT.

The rearrangement links TRBV7-8 to TRBJ1-5; D is ambiguous. V was pared by 1 base and J by 6 bases, with 10 bases between. Per the germline V gene, CDR1 is SGHVS and CDR2 is FQNEAQ. CDR3 size: 14 residues. The CDR3 loop reads CASSLVGLSQPQHF. The CDR3 region has the DNA TGTGCCAGCAGCTTAGTTGGGTTATCTCAGCCCCAGCATTTT.

The V call is TRBV27, the J call TRBJ1-5; unclear D gene. The germline V gene has CDR1 MNHEY and CDR2 SMNVEV (reference sequence). The V and J ends lost 4 bases and 0 bases respectively, with 10 bases between them. This CDR3 spans 15 amino acids. The CDR3 sequence is CASSSSFYSNQPQHF. The DNA for the CDR3 is TGTGCCAGCAGTTCCAGTTTTTATAGCAATCAGCCCCAGCATTTT.

This clone occurred once. Distinct nucleotide sequences in the sample also encode this CDR3. CDR3 DNA sequence: TGCGCCAGCAGCTTGGTGGGGTCCGGCGAGACCCAGTACTTC. Amino acids: CASSLVGSGETQYF. This chain links TRBV5-1 with TRBJ2-5, with D unclear. The V gene's germline CDR1 is SGHRS and CDR2 YFSETQ. CDR3 size: 14 residues. The ends were cut back, 0 bases at V and 5 bases at J, with 11 bases in the middle.

The CDR3 DNA is TGTGCCATCAGTCTGGGACTAGCGGAGGGCCACGAGCAGTACTTC. Its translation is CAISLGLAEGHEQYF. The chain uses TRBV10-3 and TRBJ2-7; 11 nucleotides line up with TRBD2. This CDR3 is built from 15 residues. Per the germline V gene, CDR1 is ENHRY and CDR2 is SYGVKD. The J segment lost 5 bases and the V segment lost 5 bases, leaving 8 bases of the junction unmatched.

The genes are TRBV29-1 and TRBJ1-2; D unclear. The CDR3 consists of 15 residues. With 4 bases removed from V and 0 bases from J, the gap between germline ends came to 15 bases. Germline V lookup: CDR1 SQVTM, CDR2 ANQGSEA. CDR3 nucleotide sequence: TGCAGCGTTGGTCCCGAAGGTTCGTCTAACTATGGCTACACCTTC. Translated, it gives CSVGPEGSSNYGYTF.

The chain is built from TRBV28 and TRBJ1-5; tentative D call: TRBD1 (5 bases). The CDR3 consists of 16 residues. Germline CDR1 reads MDHEN; CDR2 reads SYDVKM. Trimming stripped 8 bases from V and 2 bases from J, with 19 bases between. CDR3 DNA: TGTGCCAGCGGTCTTCGGCGGCAGGGAGGCAATCAGCCCCAGCATTTT. It encodes CASGLRRQGGNQPQHF.

The chain couples TRBV6-1 to TRBJ2-7; D is undetermined. The V and J ends lost 6 bases and 5 bases respectively, with 8 bases between them. This CDR3 is built from 11 residues. CDR1 is MNHNS and CDR2 is SASEGT in the germline V gene. In nucleotides, the CDR3 is TGTGCCAGCAGGGTCCGGGACGAGCAGTACTTC. Translated, it gives CASRVRDEQYF.

This chain uses TRBV5-8 with TRBJ1-2; TRBD1 matches 7 bases. Per germline, CDR1 SGHTS and CDR2 YDEGEE. This CDR3 is built from 15 residues. V was clipped by 3 bases and J by 2 bases; unmatched bases: 7. CDR3 amino acids: CASSSTGAPNYGYTF. Here the CDR3 DNA reads TGTGCCAGCAGCTCTACAGGGGCCCCCAACTATGGCTACACCTTC. The full variable domain, rest sourced from reference TRBV5-8 and TRBJ1-2, is EAGVTQSPTHLIKTRGQQATLRCSPISGHTSVYWYQQALGLGLQFLLWYDEGEERNRGNFPPRFSGRQFPNYSSELNVNALELEDSALYLCASSSTGAPNYGYTFGSGTRLTVV.

On this clone: The same CDR3 can be traced to other DNA sequences in this sample. The chain has TRBV6-5 and TRBJ2-2; D unresolved. With 2 bases removed from V and 6 bases from J, the gap between germline ends came to 1 base. Per germline, CDR1 MNHEY and CDR2 SVGAGI. The CDR3 extends over 11 amino acids. The CDR3: CASSYAGELFF. The DNA for the CDR3 is TGTGCCAGCAGTTACGCCGGGGAGCTGTTTTTT.

The CDR3 DNA reads TGTGCCAGCAGCTTAGTGACCGGGACAGGGTCTGAAGCTTTCTTT. It translates to CASSLVTGTGSEAFF. V usage is TRBV11-1 and J usage is TRBJ1-1; 9 bases fit TRBD1. The J segment lost 6 bases and the V segment lost 1 base, leaving 6 bases of the junction unmatched. CDR3 length equals 15 residues. Germline CDR1 and CDR2: SGHAT and FQDESV (reference sequence).

Points on this clone: This same CDR3 is encoded by further DNA sequences in the sample. The chain uses TRBV5-1 and TRBJ2-6, with TRBD2 as a possible D gene (5 bases). Germline V gene sequence: CDR1 SGHRS, CDR2 YFSETQ. There are 16 residues in the CDR3. Trimming removed 0 bases at V and 0 bases at J, with 7 bases between. DNA for the CDR3: TGCGCCAGCAGCTTGGCGGGGAGCTCTGGGGCCAACGTCCTGACTTTC. It codes for CASSLAGSSGANVLTF.

This clone was counted once. This chain uses TRBV30 with TRBJ2-2; weak D call: TRBD1 (5 bases). CDR1 is GTSNPN, CDR2 SVGIG, per germline (reference sequence). The CDR3 totals 15 residues. V lost 4 bases, J lost 3 bases, and 15 bases lay in between. The CDR3 here is CAWNLFSGYTGELFF. For the CDR3, the DNA is TGTGCCTGGAACCTTTTCTCAGGGTACACCGGGGAGCTGTTTTTT.

The V gene is TRBV30, the J gene TRBJ2-2; D may match TRBD1 or TRBD2 (6 bases each). Germline V CDR1 and CDR2: GTSNPN, SVGIG (reference sequence). V shed 4 bases and J shed 3 bases, with 15 bases lying between them. This CDR3 region has 15 residues. CDR3 DNA sequence: TGTGCCTGGACCGGTAGGGGGGCCCACACCGGGGAGCTGTTTTTT. Encoded protein: CAWTGRGAHTGELFF.

This clone appeared a single time. J is TRBJ2-3 and V is TRBV7-3; D may be TRBD1 or TRBD2 (6 bases each). V lost 2 bases, J lost 0 bases, and 9 bases lay in between. The germline V gene encodes CDR1 SGHTA and CDR2 FQGTGA. The CDR3 sequence is 15 residues long. CDR3 sequence reads: CASSLGGPSTDTQYF. The CDR3 region has the DNA TGTGCCAGCAGCTTAGGGGGGCCGAGCACAGATACGCAGTATTTT.

The rearrangement uses TRBV4-3 and TRBJ2-1; D not certain. V was trimmed by 0 bases and J by 10 bases, leaving 13 bases between them. The CDR3 contains 14 residues. Germline loops: CDR1 LGHNA, CDR2 YSLEER. This chain's CDR3 is CASSQELTNGEQFF. The CDR3 DNA reads as TGCGCCAGCAGCCAAGAGTTGACAAATGGGGAGCAGTTCTTC.

The chain combines TRBV2 with TRBJ2-5, with 9 nucleotides matching TRBD2. In germline, CDR1 is SNHLY, CDR2 FYNNEI. The CDR3 covers 15 residues. The V gene end was trimmed by 10 bases and the J gene end by 3 bases; junction bases not matched to a gene: 12. The chain's CDR3 is CATGPGLATEETQYF. DNA of the CDR3: TGTGCCACCGGCCCCGGACTAGCGACAGAAGAGACCCAGTACTTC.

Details on this clone: Different DNA sequences within this sample yield the same CDR3. The chain combines TRBV2 with TRBJ2-7; D remains unclear. V lost 0 bases and J 3 bases, leaving 3 bases between the germline ends. The CDR3 length is 12 residues. The germline CDR1 and CDR2 sequences are SNHLY and FYNNEI. For the CDR3, the DNA is TGTGCCAGCAGTGAAGCAAGCTACGAGCAGTACTTC. Its translation is CASSEASYEQYF.

The chain carries TRBV27 and TRBJ1-2, with TRBD1 matching 8 bases. Looked up from germline, CDR1 is MNHEY and CDR2 is SMNVEV (reference sequence). V gave up 5 bases and J gave up 6 bases; unmatched junction bases: 11. The CDR3 has 15 amino acids. This CDR3 is CASSPLTGGGNGYTF. CDR3 sequence (DNA): TGTGCCAGCAGTCCGCTCACAGGGGGAGGAAATGGCTACACCTTC.

The genes are TRBV28 and TRBJ2-5; 11 nucleotides match TRBD1. Unmatched junction bases numbered 8, after V lost 6 bases and J lost 5 bases. CDR1 is MDHEN, CDR2 SYDVKM, per germline. The CDR3 length is 15 residues. As DNA, the CDR3 is TGTGCCAGCAGCAGGACAGGGGGCGCGGGTGAGACCCAGTACTTC. Protein: CASSRTGGAGETQYF. Variable domain in full (rest from reference TRBV28 and TRBJ2-5): DVKVTQSSRYLVKRTGEKVFLECVQDMDHENMFWYRQDPGLGLRLIYFSYDVKMKEKGDIPEGYSVSREKKERFSLILESASTNQTSMYLCASSRTGGAGETQYFGPGTRLLVL.

The chain employs TRBV19 and TRBJ1-2; D gene uncertain. Germline CDR1 reads LNHDA; CDR2 reads SQIVND (reference sequence). There are 16 residues in the CDR3. Trimming stripped 9 bases from V and 4 bases from J, with 24 bases between. The CDR3 loop is CASTEQPTVALYGYTF. CDR3 DNA: TGTGCCAGCACTGAACAGCCCACAGTCGCCCTCTATGGCTACACCTTC.

J is TRBJ2-1 and V is TRBV27; the D is unclear. Trimming left V 5 bases short and J 8 bases short, with 13 bases between. This CDR3 is 13 amino acids long. CDR1 and CDR2 (germline): MNHEY, SMNVEV (reference sequence). CDR3 loop: CASSHPFMDEQFF. The CDR3 coding sequence is TGTGCCAGCAGTCACCCATTTATGGATGAGCAGTTCTTC.